Here is one T cell receptor (beta chain) with its context. The data were obtained in a study of shared T cell receptors in the human thymus. From germline, CDR1 is MNHNS and CDR2 SASEGT. This CDR3 has 14 amino acids. Trimming pared 6 bases from V and 4 bases from J, leaving 13 bases between. Some clones are missing from TCRdb's copy, which holds only in-frame ones; the method was immunoSEQ multiplex PCR. The sample consists of 650,000 to 950,000 clones, approximately 85% of them appearing once. The data also belong to a second study, concerning human thymus T cells.

This rearrangement joins TRBV6-1 to TRBJ1-3; TRBD1 might be the D (6 bases). Sequenced sample: thymocytes. The sequence was collected from a girl less than two years old with a congenital heart defect. The CDR3 here is CASRPQGRGNTIYF. In nucleotides, the CDR3 is TGTGCCAGCAGGCCACAGGGCAGGGGAAACACCATATATTTT.